The 10 T cell receptor beta chains presented below share a single source sample, sequenced in a study of blood T cells in healthy people across ages. Using a J-beta primer mix together with a sample-barcoded 5' primer, a second PCR was run for about 6 to 12 cycles. TCRdb reprocessed the 5' RACE reads via MiXCR and lists one record per CDR3 protein. The profile covers roughly 1.5 million distinct CDR3 sequences, with roughly 43% appearing a single time and roughly 3.7% taken by the ten largest. Input material: blood. These receptors originate from a woman between 18 and 29 years old in good health.

This clonotype appeared a few times. The chain combines TRBV9 with TRBJ1-4; TRBD1 matches at 8 bases. CDR3 size: 15 residues. Germline V CDR1 and CDR2: SGDLS, YYNGEE. V shed 3 bases, J shed 1 base, and the junction held 2 bases outside the gene matches. CDR3 sequence (DNA): TGTGCCAGCAGCGACGGACAGGGAACTAATGAAAAACTGTTTTTT. Encoded protein: CASSDGQGTNEKLFF. Using reference TRBV9 and TRBJ1-4 for the parts outside the CDR3, the full variable domain is DSGVTQTPKHLITATGQRVTLRCSPRSGDLSVYWYQQSLDQGLQFLIQYYNGEERAKGNILERFSAQQFPDLHSELNLSSLELGDSALYFCASSDGQGTNEKLFFGSGTQLSVL.

This clonotype showed up just a few times. The J gene is TRBJ2-7, the V gene TRBV7-3; possible D gene TRBD2, 6 bases. There are 13 residues in the CDR3. V was pared by 1 base and J by 7 bases, with 11 bases between. Germline V lookup: CDR1 SGHTA, CDR2 FQGTGA. CDR3: CASSLKEGNEQYF. The DNA for the CDR3 is TGTGCCAGCAGCTTAAAGGAGGGCAATGAGCAGTACTTC. The full variable domain, completed using reference TRBV7-3 and TRBJ2-7, is GAGVSQTPSNKVTEKGKYVELRCDPISGHTALYWYRQSLGQGPEFLIYFQGTGAADDSGLPNDRFFAVRPEGSVSTLKIQRTERGDSAVYLCASSLKEGNEQYFGPGTRLTVT.

This clonotype was counted only a few times. The gene calls are TRBV14 and TRBJ2-2, with TRBD2 identical over 8 bases. The CDR3 has 14 residues. Unmatched junction bases numbered 6, after V lost 6 bases and J lost 6 bases. Looked up from germline, CDR1 is SGHDN and CDR2 is FVKESK. The chain's CDR3 is CASSRTGRAGELFF. The CDR3 bases are TGTGCCAGCAGTAGGACCGGGAGGGCCGGGGAGCTGTTTTTT.

J is TRBJ1-6 and V is TRBV5-6, with 9 bases fitting TRBD1. The V gene end was trimmed by 2 bases and the J gene end by 9 bases; junction bases not matched to a gene: 15. Germline CDR1 SGHDT, CDR2 YYEEEE. The CDR3 covers 18 residues. In nucleotides, the CDR3 is TGTGCCAGCAGCTTTTTTGGACCCTTGGACAGGGGAGGTTCACCCCTCCACTTT. Encoded protein: CASSFFGPLDRGGSPLHF.

CDR3 sequence (DNA): TGTGCCAGCAGCTACCCGGGACTTTGGTCGTCCTACAATGAGCAGTTCTTC. Translating it yields CASSYPGLWSSYNEQFF. This rearrangement joins TRBV7-2 to TRBJ2-1; a weak D match, TRBD2 (6 bases). V gave up 4 bases and J gave up 1 base, with 17 bases separating them. Germline values: CDR1 SGHTA, CDR2 FQGNSA. CDR3 length: 17 amino acids.

A single count supports this clonotype. V usage is TRBV7-9 and J usage is TRBJ1-3; 8 nucleotides align to TRBD1. CDR1 and CDR2 (germline): SEHNR, FQNEAQ (reference sequence). With V trimmed by 1 base and J by 1 base, 6 bases remained unmatched. The CDR3 consists of 17 residues. DNA of the CDR3: TGTGCCAGCAGCTTAGGGAGGACAGGGATTTCTGGAAACACCATATATTTT. Its translation: CASSLGRTGISGNTIYF.

This clonotype was picked up a small number of times. V gene TRBV6-5 combines with J gene TRBJ1-2; 8 bases are shared with TRBD1. This CDR3 spans 14 amino acids. J lost 7 bases, V lost 3 bases, and 7 bases had no gene match. CDR1 MNHEY and CDR2 SVGAGI come from the germline V gene. Written as DNA, the CDR3 is TGTGCCAGCAGTTATAAGGGCAGGGGGCTTGGCTACACCTTC. This encodes CASSYKGRGLGYTF.

The gene calls are TRBV5-5 and TRBJ1-1; D not resolved. Trimming removed 4 bases at V and 11 bases at J, with 15 bases between. The CDR3 spans 12 residues. Germline values: CDR1 SGHKS, CDR2 YYEKEE (reference sequence). The CDR3 nucleotides are TGTGCCAGCAGCCAAGCGGAGGGTGCGGCTTTCTTT. Translated: CASSQAEGAAFF.

This rearrangement joins TRBV20-1 to TRBJ2-7; 7 positions agree with TRBD1. Germline CDR1 is DFQATT and CDR2 is SNEGSKA (reference sequence). V lost 6 bases to trimming and J lost 0 bases; unmatched junction nucleotides: 11. CDR3 length: 15 residues. The CDR3 is CSAYTDRALSYEQYF. For the CDR3, the DNA is TGCAGTGCCTATACAGACAGGGCCCTCTCCTACGAGCAGTACTTC.

The J gene is TRBJ2-7, the V gene TRBV18, with 7 bases fitting TRBD1. Germline CDR1 and CDR2: KGHSH and LQKENI. With V trimmed by 3 bases and J by 4 bases, 6 bases remained unmatched. This CDR3 is built from 14 residues. The CDR3 is CASSPSTGPYEQYF. The CDR3 DNA is TGTGCCAGCTCACCCTCGACAGGGCCTTACGAGCAGTACTTC.